This T cell receptor (beta chain) stems from a study of spatial heterogeneity in lung cancer. Whole-study results and caveats: Higher tumor mutation counts went along with higher counts of expanded intratumoral alpha and beta TCRs.

The CDR3 contains 13 residues. Unmatched junction bases numbered 0, after V lost 3 bases and J lost 3 bases. TCRdb reprocessed the 5' RACE reads with MiXCR, giving one entry per CDR3 protein. In the table there are 20,000 to 25,000 distinct CDR3 sequences, 8.8% of which are singletons. As regards this clonotype: The antigen is not known.

The time point was: sample taken at primary tumor resection. This receptor was taken from a male donor with early-stage non-small cell lung cancer. The genes are TRBV12-3 or TRBV12-4 and TRBJ1-1; 8 bases map to TRBD1. The source was lung tumor tissue, collected at surgery. In nucleotides, the CDR3 is TGTGCCAGCAGTTTGACAGGGGACACTGAAGCTTTCTTT. Its translation is CASSLTGDTEAFF.